Following are 17 T cell receptor beta chains from one sample sequenced in a study of a mutant IDH1 vaccine in newly diagnosed glioma. These receptors are not linked to any known antigen. Here immunoSEQ multiplex PCR was the method, and the copy in TCRdb shows in-frame clones only, minus some. The sample has tens of thousands of clones, about nine tenths seen once. Time point indicated: week 35, safety follow-up. The study gave 300 ug of mutant IDH1 20-mer peptide per vaccine dose, with topical imiquimod. The input for sequencing was PBMCs, taken from a glioma patient whose treatment included an IDH1 peptide vaccine. Receptors were obtained from a man between 35 and 55 years old with glioma.

The CDR3 DNA reads as TGCAGCGTTTATAGGGCGATTTCTAGGAATGAGCAGTTCTTC. Its protein is CSVYRAISRNEQFF. This sequence joins TRBV29-1 and TRBJ2-1, with D hard to call. The germline V gene has CDR1 SQVTM and CDR2 ANQGSEA. This CDR3 region has 14 residues. V shed 5 bases and J shed 7 bases, with 18 bases lying between them.

The sample holds one count of this clone. The chain's CDR3 is CASSLWPSYTYEQYF. CDR3 DNA: TGTGCCAGCAGTTTATGGCCTAGCTATACCTACGAGCAGTACTTC. This chain links TRBV28 with TRBJ2-7, with D possibly being TRBD2 (5 bases). Trimming shortened V by 0 bases and J by 2 bases, and 11 bases separated the two germline ends. CDR3 length: 15 residues. Germline V lookup: CDR1 MDHEN, CDR2 SYDVKM.

The chain is built from TRBV7-9 and TRBJ2-3; 8 bases are shared with TRBD2. Germline CDR1 and CDR2: SEHNR and FQNEAQ (reference sequence). The CDR3 consists of 13 residues. With V trimmed by 10 bases and J by 0 bases, 3 bases remained unmatched. CDR3 region: CATGLASTDTQYF. Here the CDR3 DNA reads TGTGCCACCGGACTAGCTAGCACAGATACGCAGTATTTT.

In its sample, this clone is medium-sized (0.01 to 0.1%). The J gene is TRBJ2-7, the V gene TRBV29-1; 7 bases line up with TRBD2. In germline, CDR1 is SQVTM, CDR2 ANQGSEA. The CDR3 has 14 residues. After removal of 4 bases from V and 0 bases from J, the junction contained 6 bases not matched to a gene. The CDR3 coding sequence is TGCAGCGTTGGGGGCGGCGGGAGCTCCTACGAGCAGTACTTC. This codes for CSVGGGGSSYEQYF.

The chain carries TRBV6-5 and TRBJ2-7; 9 bases are a match to TRBD1. Germline CDR1 reads MNHEY; CDR2 reads SVGAGI. V lost 5 bases to trimming and J lost 4 bases; unmatched junction nucleotides: 6. The CDR3 has 14 amino acids. This CDR3 is CASSPTGGYYEQYF. In nucleotides, the CDR3 is TGTGCCAGCAGTCCGACAGGGGGATATTACGAGCAGTACTTC.

V and J are TRBV4-3 and TRBJ2-5, with D uncertain. The CDR3 covers 13 residues. V gave up 2 bases and J gave up 5 bases, with 9 bases separating them. Germline V gene data show CDR1 as LGHNA and CDR2 as YSLEER. The CDR3 sequence is CASSQRDWETQYF. Written as DNA, the CDR3 is TGCGCCAGCAGCCAAAGAGACTGGGAGACCCAGTACTTC.

This sequence joins TRBV5-6 and TRBJ2-3; tentative D call: TRBD2 (6 bases). V dropped 4 bases and J dropped 1 base, with 13 bases sitting between them. Germline V gene data show CDR1 as SGHDT and CDR2 as YYEEEE. The CDR3 extends over 15 amino acids. CDR3 in DNA: TGTGCCAGCAGCCTCCCGGCGGGGCGCACAGATACGCAGTATTTT. This gives the protein CASSLPAGRTDTQYF.

This chain joins TRBV27 and TRBJ2-3; TRBD1 is a possible D gene (7 bases). CDR3 length: 13 residues. V dropped 7 bases and J dropped 6 bases, with 14 bases sitting between them. CDR1 and CDR2 from the germline V gene are MNHEY and SMNVEV (reference sequence). The CDR3 nucleotides are TGTGCCAGCACCTTGGCAGGGGGGGATACGCAGTATTTT. Its translation is CASTLAGGDTQYF.

Notes on this clone: At one boundary the junction diverges from the germline segment, which might be a read error. The chain employs TRBV20-1 and TRBJ2-7; D is uncertain. The CDR3 totals 11 residues. In germline, CDR1 is DFQATT, CDR2 SNEGSKA (reference sequence). This CDR3 is CSARSEYGQYF. CDR3 in DNA: TGCAGTGCTAGATCCGAGTACGGGCAGTACTTC.

The chain links TRBV2 to TRBJ2-1, with 10 bases aligning to TRBD1. The germline V gene encodes CDR1 SNHLY and CDR2 FYNNEI. V lost 6 bases to trimming and J lost 6 bases; unmatched junction nucleotides: 5. This CDR3 has 14 amino acids. The CDR3 loop reads CASRGQGRGNEQFF. The CDR3 DNA sequence: TGTGCCAGCAGGGGACAGGGGCGCGGCAATGAGCAGTTCTTC.

This chain uses TRBV19 with TRBJ1-1, with D perhaps matching TRBD1 (5 bases). Deletions cut 8 bases from V and 1 base from J, with 8 bases between. CDR1 and CDR2 (germline): LNHDA, SQIVND (reference sequence). This CDR3 comprises 12 residues. This CDR3 reads CASGTENTEAFF. The CDR3 DNA reads TGTGCCAGTGGGACGGAGAACACTGAAGCTTTCTTT.

This clone has more than one count but fewer than ten. The J gene is TRBJ1-1, the V gene TRBV25-1; D not resolved. The germline V and J ends were trimmed by 6 bases and 1 base, with 15 bases remaining between them. Germline V lookup: CDR1 MGHDK, CDR2 SYGVNS. CDR3 size: 15 residues. CDR3: CASSEATAGNTEAFF. As DNA, the CDR3 is TGTGCCAGCAGCGAAGCCACCGCTGGGAACACTGAAGCTTTCTTT.

This chain uses TRBV5-5 with TRBJ1-4, with 9 bases fitting TRBD1. Germline CDR1 is SGHKS and CDR2 is YYEKEE (reference sequence). Trimming at V came to 1 base and at J to 8 bases, leaving 6 bases not matched to a gene. This CDR3 is built from 15 residues. The DNA for the CDR3 is TGTGCCAGCAGCTTGCCGGGACAGGGACAAGAAAAACTGTTTTTT. Amino acid sequence: CASSLPGQGQEKLFF.

The CDR3 is CASTQAGGVADTQYF. The DNA for the CDR3 is TGTGCCAGTACCCAAGCGGGAGGAGTCGCAGATACGCAGTATTTT. This chain uses TRBV18 with TRBJ2-3, with TRBD2 matching 9 bases. CDR1 KGHSH and CDR2 LQKENI come from the germline V gene. With V trimmed by 9 bases and J by 4 bases, 11 bases remained unmatched. The CDR3 totals 15 residues. Full variable domain (missing parts from reference TRBV18 and TRBJ2-3): NAGVMQNPRHLVRRRGQEARLRCSPMKGHSHVYWYRQLPEEGLKFMVYLQKENIIDESGMPKERFSAEFPKEGPSILRIQQVVRGDSAAYFCASTQAGGVADTQYFGPGTRLTVL.

The chain combines TRBV2 with TRBJ1-5; possible D gene TRBD1, 6 bases. V was shortened by 3 bases and J by 7 bases, with 13 bases between the two germline ends. The CDR3 extends over 14 amino acids. CDR1 SNHLY and CDR2 FYNNEI come from the germline V gene. The CDR3 sequence: CASSDWGPRQPQHF. The DNA of the CDR3 is TGTGCCAGCAGTGATTGGGGGCCTCGGCAGCCCCAGCATTTT.

The rearrangement joins TRBV18 to TRBJ1-3; TRBD1 might be the D (6 bases). The CDR3 sequence is 18 residues long. Trimming left V 6 bases short and J 0 bases short, with 21 bases between. Germline CDR1 and CDR2: KGHSH and LQKENI. As DNA, the CDR3 is TGTGCCAGCTCCAGCTACCCACGACAGGTTTACTCTGGAAACACCATATATTTT. It specifies CASSSYPRQVYSGNTIYF.

The rearrangement joins TRBV19 to TRBJ2-7; 8 bases agree with TRBD2. CDR1 and CDR2 from the germline V gene are LNHDA and SQIVND (reference sequence). The CDR3 has 15 amino acids. V was pared by 5 bases and J by 2 bases, with 8 bases of the junction left unmatched. In nucleotides, the CDR3 is TGTGCCAGTAGTTTGAAAGCGGGAGCTCCCTACGAGCAGTACTTC. Amino acid sequence: CASSLKAGAPYEQYF.